The present T cell receptor beta chain was sequenced within a study of cytomegalovirus exposure and HLA in healthy donors (dated by TCRdb to the late 2010s). Background on the whole study: According to an earlier analysis of a few hundred of the donors, roughly 180 million T cells yielded 117 million unique TCR beta sequences and 276 Gb of sequence data. An early release covering roughly 640 HLA-typed donors comprised 250 to 350 gigabases of sequencing data and approximately 80 million unique TCR sequences. Among the roughly 410 genotyped donors, around 79% belonged to the genetic ancestry cluster associated with self-reported Caucasian donors. The study aimed to test whether cataloging public T cell receptors could reveal signatures of past pathogen exposure. The study profiled the T cell repertoires of some 610 subjects by immunosequencing and related them to cytomegalovirus serostatus. In addition to the first cohort of 666 subjects, a separate validation cohort of 120 different subjects was used. To predict cytomegalovirus infection status, the study brought together high-throughput TCR immunosequencing, statistical association of individual TCRs with disease status, and machine learning. A later analysis re-analyzed previously published TCR beta repertoires from 666 donors and added high-resolution HLA genotyping to study TCR occurrence patterns. In the later analysis, no new phenotypic data were used to find candidate immune exposures; instead, reliance was placed on TCR beta sequences and their occurrence across donors. In an earlier analysis of 587 of the donors, high-throughput TCR beta sequencing was used to judge whether each TCR beta V gene segment behaved as functional or pseudogenic. Donor age, sex, ethnicity and CMV serostatus were compiled alongside the repertoire data. A later genetic analysis took genome-wide SNP genotypes for about 65% of the roughly 670 donors and used that subset as a discovery cohort. Every repertoire in the discovery cohort had been generated on one and the same sequencing platform. HLA typing included class I and class II loci at four-digit resolution. Typing coverage differed by locus: A, B, C, DRB1 and DQB1 were typed in about 620-640 donors, DQA1 in 522, DPA1 in 600 to 610, and DPB1 in 450 to 490. Roughly 5 DR-DQ haplotypes were treated as single units for association and clustering because of strong linkage in the cohort. On average, around 240,000 unique TCR beta nucleotide sequences were sequenced per donor among 398 genotyped donors of the cohort, with 15% to 20% of those sequences being non-productive.

Study-level results and caveats: Correlated functional status among segregating V segments might reflect linkage disequilibrium, but an unknown experimental factor could not be ruled out. Compared with the roughly 670-donor mean, donors in an Asian-associated ancestry cluster had fewer N-insertions in productive TCRs, according to a later genetic analysis. For the cohort, immune exposure information was limited to CMV serostatus. In vitro tests confirmed that a few of the cytomegalovirus-associated TCR beta chains recognize cytomegalovirus antigens. A later analysis found that TCR association rates varied across HLA loci, with DRB1 alleles showing the most associated TCRs and HLA-C alleles the fewest. The 87-base-pair reads could not distinguish some IMGT-functional V segments, including TRBV6-2 and TRBV6-3, so those segments were excluded. According to the authors, the approach could potentially be generalized to other disease states and immunological phenotypes. Compared with equally common non-associated chains, HLA-associated TCR beta chains in a later analysis were more clonally expanded and had lower generation probabilities. An association between a missense DCLRE1C variant and V-gene and J-gene trimming of TCR beta chains was found in a later genetic analysis and replicated in an independent cohort. Presence/absence analyses assumed roughly uniform sequencing depth across donors, an assumption that may not hold. The cohort was sequenced for TCR beta chains only, and without alpha or paired-chain data the features that could be detected were limited. A further reported finding was that TCR beta sequences accurately predicted the HLA-A and HLA-B alleles for most subjects in the first cohort. A group of highly shared sequence variants was considered likely to be a technical artifact of the sequencing pipeline. According to a later analysis, most CMV-associated TCR beta chains appeared to be HLA-restricted, and the HLA associations seemed to be driven largely by CMV exposure. In a later analysis, some 17,000 TCR beta sequences were associated with specific HLA alleles at a false discovery rate of 0.05. Several of the top co-occurrence clusters appeared to be linked to parvovirus B19, influenza, CMV and Epstein-Barr virus, according to a later analysis. Roughly 15 rarely observed V segments, including chromosome 9 orphons, were excluded from the earlier analysis of approximately 500 of the donors because counts were too low. Assigning TCR associations to individual alleles was difficult when HLA alleles, especially DR and DQ, strongly co-occurred. In the study, approximately 160 TCR beta chains were listed as associated with cytomegalovirus. Because some donors lacked HLA typing at each locus, the association tests relied only on the typed subset. Across donors, most TCR sequences were observed very rarely, whereas some public TCRs were present in many individuals. Cytomegalovirus status was reported to be diagnosed by the classifier with high specificity and sensitivity in both the original and validation cohorts. An earlier analysis of 587 of the donors showed that most TCR beta V segments appeared in productive rearrangements either about 90% or about 30% of the time, which broadly matched IMGT annotations.

The library was generated by the immunoSEQ multiplex PCR assay. For the multiplex PCR, a mixture combining 60 forward primers for TCR Vbeta segments and 13 reverse primers for TCR Jbeta segments was used. The CDR3 region of rearranged TCR beta genes was amplified from genomic DNA by a multiplex PCR assay. The Illumina HiSeq System was used to sequence the amplified TCR beta libraries as 87-base-pair reads. Turning to the authors' computational methods: In a later analysis, some 80 million unique TCR beta chains were counted across the approximately 620 repertoires, and approximately 11 million of these chains were shared by at least two donors. Raw reads were error-corrected and collapsed into unique sequences with a nearest-neighbor algorithm that merged closely related sequences to remove PCR and sequencing errors. Alignment of CDR3 sequences to IMGT reference sequences was used to assign V, D and J gene segments. For a sequence to be retained, a match of at least six nucleotides to both a V gene segment and a J gene segment was required. Rearrangements were classified as productive when the CDR3 lacked stop codons and remained in frame with V and J, and all other rearrangements were classified as non-productive. Following IMGT convention, CDR3 was defined as the stretch from the second conserved V-encoded cysteine to the conserved J-encoded phenylalanine. Sequences without an unambiguous match to a single V gene segment were excluded from the earlier analysis of about 630 of the donors. An earlier analysis of a few hundred of the donors classified V segments as functional when productive rearrangements were above 56.7% and as segregating when the standard deviation between donors was above 5%. A statistical classification framework was built for diagnosing cytomegalovirus status from the catalog of TCR beta chain sequences. In a later analysis, V and J genes were assigned by comparing TCR nucleotide sequences against IMGT/GENE-DB human TR gene sequences. Using the TCRdist pipeline, a later analysis assigned CDR3 sequences along with most-parsimonious VDJ recombination scenarios. In a later analysis, each TCR beta chain was defined by its CDR3 amino acid sequence together with its V-gene family, and reads without a unique V-gene family were excluded. A later analysis removed 592 highly shared, low-generation-probability nucleotide sequences to deal with suspected cross-contamination and a sequencing artifact. In a later analysis, a clonal expansion index for each public chain was calculated from normalized within-repertoire ranks of inferred template counts. A later analysis computed generation probabilities with a VDJ recombination model fitted to out-of-frame rearrangements, and checked the results against IGoR. Hypergeometric tests were used in a later analysis to score TCR-TCR, TCR-HLA and TCR-CMV co-occurrence, with a repertoire-size bias correction applied to the TCR pairs. To estimate false discovery rates, a later analysis permuted the HLA or CMV assignments 20 times. In a later analysis, co-occurring TCRs were grouped using DBSCAN, and TCRdist sequence similarity was added for clustering within HLA-allele-positive subsets. For co-occurrence clustering, repertoires with fewer than 30,000 or more than 120,000 public chains were excluded, along with roughly five repertoires with anomalous nucleotide sharing. TCRdb's version of the immuneACCESS table is confined to in-frame rearrangements and falls short of the full clone set. An unresolved V gene accounts for under half of the shortfall where checked; the remainder is of unknown origin. That table furnishes V, J and clone size, whereas the DNA furnished D and trimming. The sample table records 190,000 or so clones; approximately 78% of these occur just once. The leading ten clones occupy 6.5% of the sample.

To note about this clone: Its antigen is currently not known. Base qualities are missing; no much larger clone stands one base away.

Inclusive of the bounding cysteine and phenylalanine, the CDR3 is 17 residues long. This entry keeps only the CDR3 DNA: 51 bases, framed from base 1. The junction shows trimming of 6 bases on V and 1 base on J, plus 20 bases between the germline ends. The CDR1 and CDR2 encoded by the germline V gene are ENHRY and SYGVKD. The cohort comprised hundreds of healthy bone marrow donors. Cohort members were all nominally healthy when sampled, although unrecorded immune exposures were likely present. The donor tested CMV seropositive, placing the donor among the 250 to 300 seropositive members of the cohort. Each donor provided a peripheral blood sample, and peripheral blood mononuclear cells were used for TCR beta sequencing. The Qiagen DNeasy Blood Extraction Kit was used to extract genomic DNA from the blood cell samples.

The chain employs TRBV10-3 and TRBJ2-3; a weak D assignment points to TRBD1 (6 bases agree). This clonotype was obtained from a woman between 50 and 59 years old in good health and CMV-seropositive. Sequenced input: PBMCs. The DNA is as follows: TGTGCCATCAGCTTTAAATCGACAGGCCATGGCACAGATACGCAGTATTTT. Translated, it reads CAISFKSTGHGTDTQYF.